This is a list of T cell receptor beta chains from one sample in a study of regulatory T cells in long-lasting Graves disease. TCRdb redid the calling of the multiplex PCR reads with MiXCR, one entry per CDR3 protein. The table has 550,000 or so distinct CDR3 sequences, 12% seen once. The same sample was also studied in work on T cells in Graves' hyperthyroidism and ophthalmopathy.

The source was peripheral blood mononuclear cells (PBMCs), collected at new diagnosis, from a patient treated with antithyroid drugs. The receptors shown here come from a woman aged 25 to 45 with Graves disease. CDR3s include the opening cysteine and the closing phenylalanine or tryptophan. Fields, in order: D gene, clone size, V gene, J gene, CDR3 DNA, CDR3 protein. A D gene is named only where the DNA matches it firmly. Clone size is not always given. Where it is, it says once, few, many or a class for expanded clones.

d_gene: TRBD2; abundance: few; v_gene: TRBV7-8; j_gene: TRBJ2-4; CDR3nt: TGTGCCAGCAGCTTAGCGGGACTAGCGGGACGCATTCAGTACTTC; CDR3aa: CASSLAGLAGRIQYF
d_gene: TRBD2; abundance: NA; v_gene: TRBV15; j_gene: TRBJ2-1; CDR3nt: TGTGCCACCAGCTCGCGCCCGGGACTATTCTACAATGAGCAGTTCTTC; CDR3aa: CATSSRPGLFYNEQFF
d_gene: TRBD1; abundance: many; v_gene: TRBV25-1; j_gene: TRBJ1-1; CDR3nt: TGTGCCAGCAGGGACAGGGGCTATGTTGAAGCTTTCTTT; CDR3aa: CASRDRGYVEAFF
d_gene: NA; abundance: many; v_gene: TRBV15; j_gene: TRBJ1-6; CDR3nt: TGTGCCACCAGCAAAGACAGTTATTCACCCCTCCACTTT; CDR3aa: CATSKDSYSPLHF
d_gene: TRBD1; abundance: many; v_gene: TRBV20-1; j_gene: TRBJ1-4; CDR3nt: TGCAGTGCTTACGGGACAGGGCACGAAAAACTGTTTTTT; CDR3aa: CSAYGTGHEKLFF
d_gene: NA; abundance: many; v_gene: TRBV18; j_gene: TRBJ2-3; CDR3nt: TGTGCCAGCTCACCACCGGGTACCGGGCGGGAGCAGTATTTT; CDR3aa: CASSPPGTGREQYF
d_gene: TRBD2; abundance: NA; v_gene: TRBV4-1; j_gene: TRBJ2-7; CDR3nt: TGCGCCAGCAGTCCCCGGACTAGGACTGAGCAGTACTTC; CDR3aa: CASSPRTRTEQYF
d_gene: NA; abundance: few; v_gene: TRBV6-1; j_gene: TRBJ1-2; CDR3nt: TGTGCCAGCAGTCCCGGACAGACCTACTATGGCTACACCTTC; CDR3aa: CASSPGQTYYGYTF
d_gene: NA; abundance: few; v_gene: TRBV6-1; j_gene: TRBJ2-3; CDR3nt: TGTGCCAGCAGTCTTCTAGCGTTCAGCACAGATACGCAGTATTTT; CDR3aa: CASSLLAFSTDTQYF
d_gene: NA; abundance: NA; v_gene: TRBV5-4; j_gene: TRBJ2-5; CDR3nt: TGTGCCAGCAGCCCGAAAAGGACCCAAAGAGAGACCCAGTACTTC; CDR3aa: CASSPKRTQRETQYF
d_gene: TRBD1; abundance: many; v_gene: TRBV11-3; j_gene: TRBJ1-2; CDR3nt: TGTGCCAGCAGCGCCTGGACAGGGCAGTCTAAAAAGGGCTACACCTTC; CDR3aa: CASSAWTGQSKKGYTF
d_gene: NA; abundance: few; v_gene: TRBV6-9; j_gene: TRBJ1-1; CDR3nt: TGTGCCAGCAGTTACTACCCGGGATCGGGCACTGAAGCTTTCTTT; CDR3aa: CASSYYPGSGTEAFF
d_gene: TRBD2; abundance: many; v_gene: TRBV18; j_gene: TRBJ2-5; CDR3nt: TGTGCCAGCTCACCTCCTAGCGGGAGGGGACCAGAGACCCAGTACTTC; CDR3aa: CASSPPSGRGPETQYF
d_gene: TRBD2; abundance: few; v_gene: TRBV2; j_gene: TRBJ2-3; CDR3nt: TGTGCCAGCAACGGGGGGGTTAGCACAGATACGCAGTATTTT; CDR3aa: CASNGGVSTDTQYF
d_gene: NA; abundance: many; v_gene: TRBV6-2/TRBV6-3; j_gene: TRBJ1-1; CDR3nt: TGTGCCAGCACCCTAACCGACAGGCGCCCTGAAGCTTTCTTT; CDR3aa: CASTLTDRRPEAFF
d_gene: TRBD2; abundance: many; v_gene: TRBV11-2; j_gene: TRBJ2-3; CDR3nt: TGTGCCAGCAGCCTCCGACTAGCGGGAGATAATCCAGATACGCAGTATTTT; CDR3aa: CASSLRLAGDNPDTQYF
d_gene: NA; abundance: many; v_gene: TRBV7-9; j_gene: TRBJ2-5; CDR3nt: TGTGCCAGCAGCCAACAGGGTGGAGTGGAGACCCAGTACTTC; CDR3aa: CASSQQGGVETQYF
d_gene: TRBD2; abundance: many; v_gene: TRBV7-8; j_gene: TRBJ2-1; CDR3nt: TGTGCCAGCAGCTTGGATAGCGGGAGCAGCTCCTACAATGAGCAGTTCTTC; CDR3aa: CASSLDSGSSSYNEQFF
d_gene: TRBD1; abundance: NA; v_gene: TRBV5-1; j_gene: TRBJ1-4; CDR3nt: TGCGCCAGCAGCCCTGGGACAGCAACTAATGAAAAACTGTTTTTT; CDR3aa: CASSPGTATNEKLFF
d_gene: NA; abundance: few; v_gene: TRBV2; j_gene: TRBJ2-3; CDR3nt: TGTGCCAGCAGACTAGACCCCCCAGATACGCAGTATTTT; CDR3aa: CASRLDPPDTQYF